A single sample is the source of the 6 T cell receptor beta chains below, sequenced in a study of cytomegalovirus exposure and HLA in healthy donors. The PCR had 60 Vbeta and 13 Jbeta primers. Clones were sequenced by immunoSEQ multiplex PCR, and TCRdb holds only the in-frame ones, with some missing. The top ten hold 5% to 6.5% of the sample, which has 200,000 to 250,000 clones, about four fifths seen once. Material for sequencing was PBMCs. The receptors here all came from a middle-aged woman in good health and CMV-seropositive.

The J gene is TRBJ2-3, the V gene TRBV5-1; 9 bases map to TRBD1. Looked up from germline, CDR1 is SGHRS and CDR2 is YFSETQ. Trimming cost V 3 bases and J 6 bases; bases outside gene matches: 8. The CDR3 is made up of 15 amino acids. The CDR3 DNA is TGCGCCAGCAGCTCGGAAACAGGGGGCGGGGATACGCAGTATTTT. This translates into CASSSETGGGDTQYF.

The CDR3: CASSPTWTGQPQHF. DNA of the CDR3: TGTGCCAGCAGCCCGACGTGGACTGGTCAGCCCCAGCATTTT. The chain links TRBV27 to TRBJ1-5; D unclear. The germline CDR1 and CDR2 sequences are MNHEY and SMNVEV (reference sequence). The CDR3 contains 14 residues. The V end lost 6 bases, the J end lost 6 bases, and 15 bases lay between the germline ends.

J is TRBJ1-1 and V is TRBV7-9; the D gene is possibly TRBD1 (6 bases). CDR1 and CDR2 (germline): SEHNR, FQNEAQ (reference sequence). The V end was cut by 5 bases, the J end by 10 bases, with 17 bases between. The CDR3 consists of 13 residues. CDR3 amino acids: CASSRPTQGLAFF. In DNA form, the CDR3 reads TGTGCCAGCAGCCGCCCGACACAGGGTTTAGCTTTCTTT.

The chain is built from TRBV19 and TRBJ2-1, with a possible D match to TRBD1 (6 bases). The germline CDR1 and CDR2 sequences are LNHDA and SQIVND (reference sequence). The CDR3 is 13 residues long. The germline V and J ends were trimmed by 5 bases and 4 bases, with 9 bases remaining between them. In nucleotides, the CDR3 is TGTGCCAGTAGTTCTACAGGGTACAATGAGCAGTTCTTC. This encodes CASSSTGYNEQFF.

This chain connects TRBV14 to TRBJ1-2, with D possibly TRBD1 on 6 matching bases. Germline V gene sequence: CDR1 SGHDN, CDR2 FVKESK. V lost 3 bases and J 4 bases, leaving 15 bases between the germline ends. This CDR3 comprises 15 residues. This chain's CDR3 is CASSHSTGMGYGYTF. DNA of the CDR3: TGTGCCAGCAGCCACTCGACAGGAATGGGCTATGGCTACACCTTC.

This clone was observed a handful of times. The V and J genes are TRBV2 and TRBJ1-4, with D maybe TRBD1 (5 bases). The CDR3 loop spans 15 amino acids. Germline CDR1 and CDR2: SNHLY and FYNNEI. Deletions cut 7 bases from V and 5 bases from J, with 17 bases between. CDR3 in DNA: TGTGCCAGCACCCCGTCGACAGTGGTAAATGAAAAACTGTTTTTT. Translation: CASTPSTVVNEKLFF.